This record concerns one T cell receptor beta chain sequence. The antigen is not known. This entry is derived from a study of cytomegalovirus exposure and HLA in healthy donors. Study conclusions and caveats: Evidence from a later analysis indicated that most CMV-associated TCR beta chains looked HLA-restricted.

In the PCR, 60 Vbeta and 13 Jbeta primers were used. Data came from immunoSEQ multiplex PCR; TCRdb stores just in-frame clones and leaves some out. Seen here are about 220,000 clones, about 77% observed once, and the top ten hold 1.8%. What was sequenced was PBMCs. The source is a woman aged 30 to 39 in good health and CMV-seronegative.

CDR3 residues: CASSAGGGPGTGELFF. In DNA, the CDR3 is TGTGCCAGCAGCGCCGGGGGGGGCCCGGGCACCGGGGAGCTGTTTTTT. The rearrangement links TRBV9 to TRBJ2-2, with 8 bases aligning to TRBD2. This CDR3 comprises 16 residues. V lost 3 bases to trimming and J lost 4 bases; unmatched junction nucleotides: 8. Germline V gene lookup returns CDR1 SGDLS and CDR2 YYNGEE. The variable domain in full, completed from reference TRBV9 and TRBJ2-2, reads DSGVTQTPKHLITATGQRVTLRCSPRSGDLSVYWYQQSLDQGLQFLIQYYNGEERAKGNILERFSAQQFPDLHSELNLSSLELGDSALYFCASSAGGGPGTGELFFGEGSRLTVL.